This T cell receptor (beta chain) was found in a study of PD-L1 blockade in urothelial cancer. Across the study: About 85% of the roughly 29 patients were men who had bladder-origin urothelial cancer.

Trimming shortened V by 5 bases and J by 6 bases, and 15 bases separated the two germline ends. Germline assignment: CDR1 LGHNT and CDR2 FRNRAP. The CDR3 spans 14 residues. Sample time point: pretreatment peripheral blood. Spiking each PCR with synthetic TCR analog templates was performed. The protocol was immunoSEQ multiplex PCR, while the TCRdb copy is restricted to in-frame clones and leaves out a portion. The sample shows tens of thousands of clones, about 81% of them seen only once. The specimen comprised PBMCs, sampled around atezolizumab (anti-PD-L1) treatment. The TCR comes from a man between 65 and 85 years old with urothelial cancer. The chain links TRBV12-5 to TRBJ2-3, with a weak D call TRBD2 (6 bases). CDR3 sequence: CASGPDLASDTQYF. The CDR3 bases are TGTGCTAGTGGTCCGGATCTAGCGTCGGATACGCAGTATTTT.